The 9 T cell receptor beta chains reported below all come from one sample, sequenced in a study of blood T cell repertoires in COVID-19. The table came from immunoSEQ multiplex PCR; TCRdb's copy has only in-frame clones and leaves some out. The sample contains roughly 150,000 clones, around 81% of which appear only once. The specimen was PBMCs or T cells enriched from blood (not recorded which). The receptors here all came from a man aged 35 to 55 who had recovered from COVID-19.

V and J are TRBV18 and TRBJ1-5; tentative D call: TRBD1 (6 bases). CDR3 length: 15 amino acids. Per the germline V gene, CDR1 is KGHSH and CDR2 is LQKENI. Trimming removed 5 bases from V and 0 bases from J, with 11 bases in between. This CDR3 reads CASSSGQSSNQPQHF. As DNA, the CDR3 is TGTGCCAGCTCAAGTGGACAGAGTAGCAATCAGCCCCAGCATTTT.

V usage is TRBV5-4 and J usage is TRBJ1-1; D might be TRBD1 (5 bases). The CDR3 loop spans 15 amino acids. Germline-derived CDR1 and CDR2 are SGHNT and YYREEE (reference sequence). Trimming stripped 2 bases from V and 1 base from J, with 12 bases between. CDR3 DNA sequence: TGTGCCAGCAGCTTCTTCGACAGACCGAACACTGAAGCTTTCTTT. Protein product: CASSFFDRPNTEAFF.

CDR3 loop: CASSHDRGGAFF. The CDR3 nucleotides are TGTGCCAGCAGCCACGACAGGGGGGGGGCTTTCTTT. The chain joins TRBV3-1 (or the pseudogene TRBV3-2) to TRBJ1-1, with TRBD1 matching 9 bases. The germline gives CDR1 LGHDT, CDR2 YNNKEL (reference sequence). CDR3 length equals 12 residues. V was clipped by 3 bases and J by 11 bases; unmatched bases: 4.

V is TRBV27 and J is TRBJ2-1; 13 bases match TRBD2. V was pared by 3 bases and J by 9 bases, with 8 bases of the junction left unmatched. The length of the CDR3 is 16 residues. Germline CDR1 and CDR2: MNHEY and SMNVEV (reference sequence). The CDR3: CASSFSTSGGAGEQFF. The CDR3 nucleotides are TGTGCCAGCAGTTTCTCAACTAGCGGGGGGGCAGGTGAGCAGTTCTTC.

The V gene is TRBV11-2, the J gene TRBJ2-5, with 7 bases that match TRBD2. The length of the CDR3 is 16 residues. Germline V gene sequence: CDR1 SGHAT, CDR2 FQNNGV. V lost 5 bases, J lost 5 bases, and 14 bases stayed unmatched. CDR3 protein: CASSAYAGAGVETQYF. As DNA, the CDR3 is TGTGCCAGCAGCGCCTACGCCGGGGCGGGGGTGGAGACCCAGTACTTC.

In its sample, this clone was seen once. The chain is built from TRBV11-2 and TRBJ1-3, with D perhaps matching TRBD1 (6 bases). The CDR3 spans 15 residues. Trimming left V 5 bases short and J 1 base short, with 12 bases between. The V gene's germline CDR1 is SGHAT and CDR2 FQNNGV. In DNA, the CDR3 is TGTGCCAGCAGCCGAGTGGGACAATCTGGAAACACCATATATTTT. Its translation is CASSRVGQSGNTIYF.

This clone occurred a few times. The rearrangement links TRBV5-1 to TRBJ1-1, with 10 bases aligning to TRBD1. CDR1 is SGHRS and CDR2 is YFSETQ in the germline V gene. Germline trimming cut 4 bases from V and 4 bases from J; bases unmatched to any gene: 1. The CDR3 is made up of 13 amino acids. The CDR3 DNA reads TGCGCCAGCAGCCGGACAGGGGGCACTGAAGCTTTCTTT. Its protein product is CASSRTGGTEAFF.

The chain links TRBV7-3 to TRBJ1-1, with 7 nucleotides matching TRBD1. The length of the CDR3 is 15 residues. Germline V gives CDR1 SGHTA, CDR2 FQGTGA. The V segment lost 5 bases and the J segment 1 base; nucleotides outside the gene matches: 7. In DNA form, the CDR3 reads TGTGCCAGCAGCGCCATAGGGGGCGGGAACACTGAAGCTTTCTTT. The encoded protein is CASSAIGGGNTEAFF.

Written as DNA, the CDR3 is TGCGCCAGCAGCAGTCGGGAGCTGAACACCGGGGAGCTGTTTTTT. Encoded protein: CASSSRELNTGELFF. The rearrangement uses TRBV5-1 and TRBJ2-2, with D perhaps TRBD2 (6 bases). Germline CDR1 is SGHRS and CDR2 is YFSETQ. Trimming took off 4 bases at V and 1 base at J, with 11 bases between the two ends. The CDR3 totals 15 residues. The variable domain in full, with the rest retrieved from reference TRBV5-1 and TRBJ2-2, is KAGVTQTPRYLIKTRGQQVTLSCSPISGHRSVSWYQQTPGQGLQFLFEYFSETQRNKGNFPGRFSGRQFSNSRSEMNVSTLELGDSALYLCASSSRELNTGELFFGEGSRLTVL.